This is a list of T cell receptor beta chains from one sample in a study of cytomegalovirus exposure and HLA in healthy donors. Sequenced by immunoSEQ multiplex PCR; TCRdb stores in-frame clones only, minus some. The sample contains 100,000 to 150,000 clones, about four fifths of which appear only once. Sequencing was carried out using PBMCs. The receptors derive from a female donor in good health and CMV-seropositive. The conserved cysteine and the conserved F or W are not part of the CDR3 here. Each record gives: J gene, V gene, clone size, CDR3 protein. For some rows the clone size is stated as once, few or many, or as a class when expanded; others skip it.

>TRBJ2-7|TRBV4-2|once
ASSQDDRGTYEQY
>TRBJ1-6|TRBV19|-
ASTQDRASNSPLH
>TRBJ2-2|TRBV30|-
AWTQGATGELF
>TRBJ2-2|TRBV6-4|-
ASSESTTGELF
>TRBJ2-5|TRBV5-4|-
ASSLSSQGETQY
>TRBJ1-2|TRBV2|few
ASSGVNYGYT
>TRBJ2-3|TRBV30|-
AWSGLAGGTDTQY
>TRBJ1-2|TRBV6-1|once
VSSGGLVGYT
>TRBJ1-5|TRBV10-3|-
AISGSGQRNQPQH
>TRBJ2-1|TRBV9|-
ASSVAGGSSYNEQF
>TRBJ1-4|TRBV7-2|-
ASTPRRGEKLF
>TRBJ1-5|TRBV4-1|-
ASSQASEWAPQH
>TRBJ2-7|TRBV5-1|-
ASSSTGAGGFYEQY
>TRBJ1-4|TRBV5-1|-
ASSLAYIIGEGNEKLF
>TRBJ1-2|TRBV27|-
ASTGQGGGYT
>TRBJ2-2|TRBV6-5|-
ASSSTLGGTGELF
>TRBJ1-1|TRBV18|-
ASSTGSAEAF
>TRBJ2-7|TRBV2|-
ASSDTSWTYEQY
>TRBJ1-1|TRBV7-9|-
ASFPARAGTEAF
>TRBJ2-3|TRBV10-3|-
AISDGTGSTDTQY
>TRBJ2-5|TRBV28|-
ASSNDRRGRETQY
>TRBJ1-2|TRBV5-6|-
ASSRQGIYGYT
>TRBJ2-1|TRBV7-9|-
ASSFRDRGEREQF
>TRBJ2-7|TRBV10-2|-
ASSERGAGEQY
>TRBJ2-7|TRBV19|-
ASQATGGVYEQY
>TRBJ1-4|TRBV2|-
ASRRRDRSEKLF
>TRBJ1-6|TRBV5-4|-
ASSESRDRVTPLH
>TRBJ2-5|TRBV6-6|-
ASKATSGLRQKTQY
>TRBJ1-1|TRBV18|-
ASSGGRNTEAF
>TRBJ2-7|TRBV11-2|-
ASSLLGYEQY
>TRBJ1-4|TRBV7-9|-
ASSSQGSSLKGLF
>TRBJ1-2|TRBV2|-
ASSLTEANYGYT
>TRBJ2-3|TRBV9|-
ASSVLSGGTDTQY
>TRBJ1-1|TRBV6-5|-
ASRDRGRTEAF
>TRBJ1-1|TRBV30|-
AWSVPGGGRVTEAF
>TRBJ1-1|TRBV27|-
ASKAGMDAF
>TRBJ1-6|TRBV9|-
ASSPLGASFGSPLH
>TRBJ1-3|TRBV6-5|-
ASSYSNGKGNTIY
>TRBJ2-5|TRBV9|-
ASSVGAGPQETQY
>TRBJ2-3|TRBV9|-
ASSVGGSGDTQY
>TRBJ2-3|TRBV14|-
ASSPGFKWTDTQY
>TRBJ2-3|TRBV6-4|-
ASSPTETDTQY
>TRBJ1-2|TRBV28|-
ASSLLDSFNYGYT
>TRBJ1-2|TRBV5-4|-
ASSLDGTRRRYGYT
>TRBJ2-5|TRBV7-2|-
ASSLDTGLETQY